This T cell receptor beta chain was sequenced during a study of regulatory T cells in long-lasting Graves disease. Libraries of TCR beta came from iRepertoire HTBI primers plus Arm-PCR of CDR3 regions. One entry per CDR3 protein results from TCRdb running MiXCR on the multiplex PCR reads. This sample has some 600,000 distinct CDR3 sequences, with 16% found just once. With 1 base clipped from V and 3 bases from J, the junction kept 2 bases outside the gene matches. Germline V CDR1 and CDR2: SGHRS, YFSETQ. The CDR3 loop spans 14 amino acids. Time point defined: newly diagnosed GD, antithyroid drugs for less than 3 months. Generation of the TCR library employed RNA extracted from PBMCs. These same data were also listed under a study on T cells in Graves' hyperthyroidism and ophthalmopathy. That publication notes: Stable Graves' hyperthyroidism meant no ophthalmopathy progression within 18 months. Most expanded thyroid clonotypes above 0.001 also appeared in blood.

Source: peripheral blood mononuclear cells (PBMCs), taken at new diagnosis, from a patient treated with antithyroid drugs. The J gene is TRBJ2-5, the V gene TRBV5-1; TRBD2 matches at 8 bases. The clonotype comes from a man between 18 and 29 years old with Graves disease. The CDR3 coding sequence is TGCGCCAGCAGCTTGCTGACTAGCGAAGAGACCCAGTACTTC. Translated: CASSLLTSEETQYF.